The entry that follows covers one TCR beta chain sequence. Its specificity is not known. This specimen belongs to a study of cytomegalovirus exposure and HLA in healthy donors. Germline CDR1 is MNHEY and CDR2 is SVGAGI. The CDR3 consists of 12 residues. With 4 bases removed from V and 4 bases from J, the gap between germline ends came to 7 bases. The PCR was carried out with 60 Vbeta primers and 13 Jbeta primers. Method: immunoSEQ multiplex PCR; TCRdb's copy keeps in-frame clones and lacks some. This sample has approximately 170,000 clones, with about three quarters found just once. Each of the donors was a healthy bone marrow donor. Findings of the study overall: Earlier analysis yielded a pattern in which most TCR beta V segments were productive about 90% or about 30% of the time.

The receptor was isolated from a woman between 40 and 50 years old in good health and CMV-seropositive. The sequencing sample was made of PBMCs. J is TRBJ1-2 and V is TRBV6-5; no firm D call. For the CDR3, the DNA is TGTGCCAGCAGTTCCGCAGTCTATGGCTACACCTTC. It is translated as CASSSAVYGYTF.